A single sample is the source of the 23 T cell receptor beta chains below, sequenced in a study of cytomegalovirus exposure and HLA in healthy donors. Amplification used 60 Vbeta primers and 13 Jbeta primers. Using immunoSEQ multiplex PCR, the repertoire was profiled, and TCRdb retains in-frame clones only, with some absent. In the table there are about 160,000 clones, approximately 80% of which are singletons. Sequencing used PBMCs. Source of these receptors: a male donor in good health and CMV-seronegative.

V gene TRBV7-9 combines with J gene TRBJ1-1; D ambiguous. CDR1 SEHNR and CDR2 FQNEAQ come from the germline V gene (reference sequence). The CDR3 length is 12 residues. Trimming removed 5 bases at V and 0 bases at J, with 4 bases between. CDR3 bases: TGTGCCAGCAGCGCGGTGAACACTGAAGCTTTCTTT. Encoded protein: CASSAVNTEAFF.

J is TRBJ2-3 and V is TRBV7-3; 7 nucleotides agree with TRBD1. The CDR3 runs 15 residues. V shed 1 base and J 3 bases; nucleotides not matched to a gene: 4. The V gene's germline CDR1 is SGHTA and CDR2 FQGTGA. The CDR3 DNA sequence: TGTGCCAGCAGCTTAAACAGGGGAGAGACAGATACGCAGTATTTT. Translating it yields CASSLNRGETDTQYF.

This chain links TRBV5-1 with TRBJ1-2; D not resolved. V lost 0 bases and J 3 bases, leaving 6 bases between the germline ends. In germline, CDR1 is SGHRS, CDR2 YFSETQ. The CDR3 covers 13 residues. CDR3 bases: TGCGCCAGCAGCTTGGTCACAGACTATGGCTACACCTTC. Translation gives CASSLVTDYGYTF.

This chain connects TRBV5-4 to TRBJ1-1, with 12 nucleotides matching TRBD1. This CDR3 spans 16 amino acids. Germline CDR1 and CDR2: SGHNT and YYREEE (reference sequence). With V trimmed by 4 bases and J by 1 base, 5 bases remained unmatched. The CDR3 coding sequence is TGTGCCAGCAGCCCCGGGACAGGGGGCCCGAACACTGAAGCTTTCTTT. Translating gives CASSPGTGGPNTEAFF.

This clone has only one observation. The V call is TRBV27, the J call TRBJ1-5; 8 bases map to TRBD1. Germline CDR1 is MNHEY and CDR2 is SMNVEV (reference sequence). V trimming: 5 bases; J trimming: 4 bases; junction bases outside the gene matches: 7. The CDR3 contains 15 residues. The CDR3, as DNA: TGTGCCAGCAGTCAGACAGGGGCCCGGAATCAGCCCCAGCATTTT. It yields the protein CASSQTGARNQPQHF.

V gene TRBV7-9 combines with J gene TRBJ1-2; TRBD1 might be the D (5 bases). In germline, CDR1 is SEHNR, CDR2 FQNEAQ (reference sequence). The CDR3 spans 16 residues. V was cut by 4 bases and J by 4 bases, with 19 bases left in between. The CDR3 sequence is CASSSLWQGIGYGYTF. CDR3 sequence (DNA): TGTGCCAGCAGCTCCCTCTGGCAGGGAATCGGCTATGGCTACACCTTC.

This clone has just a few counts. V gene TRBV10-1 combines with J gene TRBJ2-4, with TRBD2 identical over 14 bases. The germline gives CDR1 WNHNN, CDR2 SYGVQD (reference sequence). This CDR3 is 17 amino acids long. V shed 2 bases, J shed 8 bases, and the junction held 8 bases outside the gene matches. CDR3 loop: CASSERLAGGVWDIQYF. The CDR3 bases are TGCGCCAGCAGTGAGAGACTAGCGGGAGGGGTTTGGGACATTCAGTACTTC.

V is TRBV27 and J is TRBJ1-2; D is unclear. The CDR3 extends over 13 amino acids. Trimming left V 5 bases short and J 2 bases short, with 9 bases between. Germline CDR1 reads MNHEY; CDR2 reads SMNVEV (reference sequence). The CDR3 here is CASSRGLNYGYTF. As DNA, the CDR3 is TGTGCCAGCAGTCGAGGACTGAACTATGGCTACACCTTC.

As DNA, the CDR3 is TGCAGCGTTGACGGACTGAACTCTGGGGCCAACGTCCTGACTTTC. Residues: CSVDGLNSGANVLTF. The gene calls are TRBV29-1 and TRBJ2-6; tentatively, D is TRBD2 (5 bases). Germline V gene data show CDR1 as SQVTM and CDR2 as ANQGSEA. This CDR3 has 15 amino acids. V lost 3 bases, J lost 0 bases, and 9 bases lay in between.

V and J are TRBV7-9 and TRBJ1-3; 9 positions agree with TRBD1. Germline CDR1 and CDR2: SEHNR and FQNEAQ (reference sequence). Losses at the gene ends were 5 bases for V and 1 base for J; bases not matched to a gene: 6. The CDR3 loop spans 16 amino acids. The CDR3 nucleotides are TGTGCCAGCAGCCCGCCGGGACAGGGATCTGGAAACACCATATATTTT. Protein sequence: CASSPPGQGSGNTIYF.

The sample holds a few counts of this clone. The chain links TRBV4-3 to TRBJ1-4, with 8 bases aligning to TRBD1. CDR1 is LGHNA, CDR2 YSLEER, per germline. The CDR3 has 16 residues. Trimming at V came to 0 bases and at J to 8 bases, leaving 8 bases not matched to a gene. This chain's CDR3 is CASSQDLGTGLEKLFF. The CDR3 DNA follows: TGCGCCAGCAGCCAAGATCTCGGGACAGGTTTGGAAAAACTGTTTTTT.

The chain is built from TRBV4-1 and TRBJ2-1; TRBD2 might be the D (7 bases). V was clipped by 1 base and J by 2 bases, with 12 bases between them. CDR3 length equals 16 residues. Germline-derived CDR1 and CDR2 are MGHRA and YSYEKL. CDR3 coding DNA: TGCGCCAGCAGCCAAGGCGCGGGGGCTCCCTACAATGAGCAGTTCTTC. Protein sequence: CASSQGAGAPYNEQFF.

The chain joins TRBV19 to TRBJ2-1, with 8 positions matching TRBD2. This CDR3 is built from 12 residues. Per germline, CDR1 LNHDA and CDR2 SQIVND (reference sequence). V trimming: 4 bases; J trimming: 7 bases; junction bases outside the gene matches: 0. CDR3 coding DNA: TGTGCCAGTAGTAGCGGGAGGAATGAGCAGTTCTTC. The encoded protein is CASSSGRNEQFF.

This clone came up a few times. This sequence joins TRBV5-8 and TRBJ1-5; D uncertain. Trimming cost V 3 bases and J 7 bases, with 8 bases left between them. This CDR3 comprises 12 residues. Germline assignment: CDR1 SGHTS and CDR2 YDEGEE. CDR3 in amino acids: CASSYRDQPQHF. In nucleotides, the CDR3 is TGTGCCAGCAGCTACAGAGACCAGCCCCAGCATTTT. The whole variable domain, filled in from reference TRBV5-8 and TRBJ1-5, reads EAGVTQSPTHLIKTRGQQATLRCSPISGHTSVYWYQQALGLGLQFLLWYDEGEERNRGNFPPRFSGRQFPNYSSELNVNALELEDSALYLCASSYRDQPQHFGDGTRLSIL.

This sequence joins TRBV9 and TRBJ1-2; 8 nucleotides match TRBD1. Per the germline V gene, CDR1 is SGDLS and CDR2 is YYNGEE. J lost 6 bases, V lost 5 bases, and 9 bases had no gene match. The CDR3 spans 14 residues. CDR3 region: CASRSPGGADGYTF. The DNA for the CDR3 is TGTGCCAGCAGGTCCCCAGGGGGCGCAGATGGCTACACCTTC.

The chain couples TRBV6-5 to TRBJ2-1, with TRBD2 as a possible D gene (6 bases). V shed 4 bases and J shed 14 bases, with 12 bases lying between them. In germline, CDR1 is MNHEY, CDR2 SVGAGI. The CDR3 sequence is 11 residues long. CDR3 residues: CASSSGRRKFF. DNA for the CDR3: TGTGCCAGCAGTTCCGGGAGACGGAAGTTCTTC.

This clone is a singleton in its sample. This chain connects TRBV7-2 to TRBJ2-6, with 11 bases matching TRBD1. CDR3 size: 17 residues. Germline V gives CDR1 SGHTA, CDR2 FQGNSA. J was trimmed by 0 bases and V by 9 bases; bases with no gene match: 7. The CDR3 nucleotides read TGTGCCAGTCGACCGGGACAGGGGGTCTCTGGGGCCAACGTCCTGACTTTC. Translation: CASRPGQGVSGANVLTF. The full variable domain, with the rest looked up from reference TRBV7-2 and TRBJ2-6, is GAGVSQSPSNKVTEKGKDVELRCDPISGHTALYWYRQSLGQGLEFLIYFQGNSAPDKSGLPSDRFSAERTGGSVSTLTIQRTQQEDSAVYLCASRPGQGVSGANVLTFGAGSRLTVL.

This clone was counted only a few times. The V and J genes are TRBV5-1 and TRBJ2-5; 15 nucleotides agree with TRBD2. V shed 2 bases and J 5 bases; nucleotides not matched to a gene: 1. The germline V gene has CDR1 SGHRS and CDR2 YFSETQ. The CDR3 runs 15 residues. CDR3 sequence (DNA): TGCGCCAGCAGCTTAGGACTAGCGGGAGGGGAGACCCAGTACTTC. Its translation is CASSLGLAGGETQYF.

This chain joins TRBV19 and TRBJ2-7; 7 nucleotides match TRBD1. J gave up 6 bases and V 9 bases, and 14 bases lay outside the gene matches. The germline gives CDR1 LNHDA, CDR2 SQIVND (reference sequence). The CDR3 spans 14 residues. The CDR3 DNA sequence: TGTGCCAGGGTCGACAGGGATCTCGTCAGCGAGCAGTACTTC. Translating gives CARVDRDLVSEQYF.

The V call is TRBV18, the J call TRBJ1-1; TRBD1 aligns across 7 bases. Germline-derived CDR1 and CDR2 are KGHSH and LQKENI. The CDR3 sequence is 12 residues long. V trimming: 6 bases; J trimming: 7 bases; junction bases outside the gene matches: 5. The CDR3 nucleotides are TGTGCCAGCTCTCGGGACAGCCTTGAAGCTTTCTTT. Its translation is CASSRDSLEAFF.

The chain has TRBV10-1 and TRBJ2-3; D possibly corresponds to TRBD2 (6 bases). With 6 bases removed from V and 0 bases from J, the gap between germline ends came to 13 bases. Per the germline V gene, CDR1 is WNHNN and CDR2 is SYGVQD (reference sequence). The CDR3 spans 15 residues. The CDR3: CASRFSGPSTDTQYF. The CDR3 nucleotides are TGCGCCAGCAGATTTAGCGGACCTAGCACAGATACGCAGTATTTT.

This sequence joins TRBV7-6 and TRBJ2-5; 9 bases fit TRBD1. This CDR3 is 15 amino acids long. The V segment lost 3 bases and the J segment 7 bases; nucleotides outside the gene matches: 9. Germline-derived CDR1 and CDR2 are SGHVS and FNYEAQ. This CDR3 reads CASSFLNRGQGTQYF. CDR3 DNA: TGTGCCAGCAGCTTTCTAAACAGGGGGCAGGGGACCCAGTACTTC.

The rearrangement joins TRBV5-4 to TRBJ2-6; 8 bases map to TRBD2. Germline V lookup: CDR1 SGHNT, CDR2 YYREEE (reference sequence). V was pared by 1 base and J by 0 bases, with 9 bases of the junction left unmatched. The CDR3 is made up of 19 amino acids. The CDR3 reads CASSLSRAGDISGANVLTF. For the CDR3, the DNA is TGTGCCAGCAGCTTGAGTAGAGCGGGGGATATCTCTGGGGCCAACGTCCTGACTTTC. Drawing the rest from reference TRBV5-4 and TRBJ2-6, the complete variable domain is ETGVTQSPTHLIKTRGQQVTLRCSSQSGHNTVSWYQQALGQGPQFIFQYYREEENGRGNFPPRFSGLQFPNYSSELNVNALELDDSALYLCASSLSRAGDISGANVLTFGAGSRLTVL.